This T cell receptor (beta chain) was obtained from a study of blood T cell repertoires in COVID-19. Study as a whole: PBMCs, B-cell-depleted T cells, or T cells were the source of the cDNA or gDNA that made up the material.

Study processing details: Amplification with reference gene primers provided the estimates of nucleated cell counts. Some clones are missing from TCRdb's copy, which holds only in-frame ones; the method was immunoSEQ multiplex PCR. Clonal size and the V and J genes are those of that table, whereas D and trimming came from the DNA. In the table there are about 370,000 clones, over 75% of which are singletons. V lost 4 bases and J lost 5; bases outside the gene matches: 5. CDR3 length: 14 residues. The V gene's germline CDR1 is SGDLS and CDR2 YYNGEE. This receptor was identified in a man younger than 35 who had recovered from COVID-19. Input material: PBMCs or T cells enriched from blood (not recorded which). The genes are TRBV9 and TRBJ2-1, with 8 positions matching TRBD2. The CDR3 protein is CASSLGRADNEQFF. CDR3 bases: TGTGCCAGCAGCCTCGGGAGGGCCGACAATGAGCAGTTCTTC. The whole variable domain, remainder taken from reference TRBV9 and TRBJ2-1, is DSGVTQTPKHLITATGQRVTLRCSPRSGDLSVYWYQQSLDQGLQFLIQYYNGEERAKGNILERFSAQQFPDLHSELNLSSLELGDSALYFCASSLGRADNEQFFGPGTRLTVL.